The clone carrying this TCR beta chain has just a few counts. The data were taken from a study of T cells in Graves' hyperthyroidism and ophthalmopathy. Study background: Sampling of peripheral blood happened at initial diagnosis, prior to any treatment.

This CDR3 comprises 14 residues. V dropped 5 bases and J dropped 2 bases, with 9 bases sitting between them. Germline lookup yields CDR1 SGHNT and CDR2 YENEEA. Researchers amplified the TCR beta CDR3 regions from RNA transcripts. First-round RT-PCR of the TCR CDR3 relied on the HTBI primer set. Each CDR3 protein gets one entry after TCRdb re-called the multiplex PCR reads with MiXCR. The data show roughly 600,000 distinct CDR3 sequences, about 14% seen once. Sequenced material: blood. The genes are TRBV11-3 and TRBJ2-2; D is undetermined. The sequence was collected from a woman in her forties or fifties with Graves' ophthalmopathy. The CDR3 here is CASSTLQNTGELFF. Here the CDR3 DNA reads TGTGCCAGCAGCACCCTTCAAAACACCGGGGAGCTGTTTTTT.